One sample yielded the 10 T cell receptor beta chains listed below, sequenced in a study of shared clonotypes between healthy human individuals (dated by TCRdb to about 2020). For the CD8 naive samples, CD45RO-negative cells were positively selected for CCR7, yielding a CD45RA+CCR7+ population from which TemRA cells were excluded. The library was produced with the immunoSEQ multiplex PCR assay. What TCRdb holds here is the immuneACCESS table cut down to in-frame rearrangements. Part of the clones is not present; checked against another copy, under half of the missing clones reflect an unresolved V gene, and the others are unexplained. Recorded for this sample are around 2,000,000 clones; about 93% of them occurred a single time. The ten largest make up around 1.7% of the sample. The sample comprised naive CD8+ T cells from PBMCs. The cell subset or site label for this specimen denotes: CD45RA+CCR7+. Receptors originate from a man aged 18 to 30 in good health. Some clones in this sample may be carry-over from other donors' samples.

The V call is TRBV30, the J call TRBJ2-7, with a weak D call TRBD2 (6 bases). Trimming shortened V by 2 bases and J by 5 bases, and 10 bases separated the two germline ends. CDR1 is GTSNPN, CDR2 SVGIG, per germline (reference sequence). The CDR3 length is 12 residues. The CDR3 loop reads CAWSFGSDEQYF. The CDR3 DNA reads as TGTGCCTGGAGTTTCGGGAGCGACGAGCAGTACTTC.

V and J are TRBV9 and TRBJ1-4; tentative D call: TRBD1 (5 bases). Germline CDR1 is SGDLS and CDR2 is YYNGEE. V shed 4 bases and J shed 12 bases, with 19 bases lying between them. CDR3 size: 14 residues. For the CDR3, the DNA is TGTGCCAGCAGCCCCAAAGGGGTTGCCGGAGAACTGTTTTTT. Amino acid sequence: CASSPKGVAGELFF. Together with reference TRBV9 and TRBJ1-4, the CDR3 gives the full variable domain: DSGVTQTPKHLITATGQRVTLRCSPRSGDLSVYWYQQSLDQGLQFLIQYYNGEERAKGNILERFSAQQFPDLHSELNLSSLELGDSALYFCASSPKGVAGELFFGSGTQLSVL.

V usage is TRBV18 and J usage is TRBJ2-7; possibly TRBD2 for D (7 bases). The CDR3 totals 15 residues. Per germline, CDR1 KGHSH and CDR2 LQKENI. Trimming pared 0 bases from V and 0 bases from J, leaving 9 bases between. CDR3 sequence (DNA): TGTGCCAGCTCACCACCGGGGGGGCTCTCCTACGAGCAGTACTTC. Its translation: CASSPPGGLSYEQYF.

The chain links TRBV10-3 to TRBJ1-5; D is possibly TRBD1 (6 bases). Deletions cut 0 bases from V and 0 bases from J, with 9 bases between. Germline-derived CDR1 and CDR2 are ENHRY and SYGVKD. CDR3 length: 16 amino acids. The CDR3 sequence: CAISESGAFSNQPQHF. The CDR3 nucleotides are TGTGCCATCAGTGAGTCGGGGGCGTTTAGCAATCAGCCCCAGCATTTT.

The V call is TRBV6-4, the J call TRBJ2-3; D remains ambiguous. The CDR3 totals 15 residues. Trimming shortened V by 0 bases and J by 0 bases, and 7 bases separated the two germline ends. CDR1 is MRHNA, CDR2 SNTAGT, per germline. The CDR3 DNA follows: TGTGCCAGCAGTGACTCTACAGACAGCACAGATACGCAGTATTTT. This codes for CASSDSTDSTDTQYF.

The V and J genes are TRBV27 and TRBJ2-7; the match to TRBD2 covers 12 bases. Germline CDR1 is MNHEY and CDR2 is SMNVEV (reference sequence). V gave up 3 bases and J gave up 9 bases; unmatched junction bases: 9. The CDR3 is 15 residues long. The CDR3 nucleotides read TGTGCCAGCAGTTTTAGACTAGCGGGAGCAGCGGGGCAGTACTTC. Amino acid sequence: CASSFRLAGAAGQYF.

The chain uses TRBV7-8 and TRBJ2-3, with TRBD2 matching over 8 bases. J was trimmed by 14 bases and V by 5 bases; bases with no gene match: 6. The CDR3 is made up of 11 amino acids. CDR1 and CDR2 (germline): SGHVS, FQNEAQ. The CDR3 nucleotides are TGTGCCAGCAGCACTAGCGGAGGGATGTATTTT. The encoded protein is CASSTSGGMYF.

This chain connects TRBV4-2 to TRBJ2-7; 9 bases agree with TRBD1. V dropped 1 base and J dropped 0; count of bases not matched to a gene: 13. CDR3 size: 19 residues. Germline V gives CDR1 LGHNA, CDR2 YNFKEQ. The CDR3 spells CASSQVPGTGYLDSYEQYF. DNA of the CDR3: TGTGCCAGCAGCCAAGTACCCGGGACAGGGTATCTGGACTCCTACGAGCAGTACTTC.

CDR3 bases: TGCGCCAGCAGCACCTTGGGGGGCGCCAACACCGGGGAGCTGTTTTTT. Amino acid sequence: CASSTLGGANTGELFF. The chain has TRBV5-1 and TRBJ2-2; the D gene could be TRBD1 or TRBD2 (6 bases each). Germline V gene lookup returns CDR1 SGHRS and CDR2 YFSETQ. The V gene lost 4 bases and the J gene lost 2 bases, with 15 bases spanning the gap. The CDR3 spans 16 residues.

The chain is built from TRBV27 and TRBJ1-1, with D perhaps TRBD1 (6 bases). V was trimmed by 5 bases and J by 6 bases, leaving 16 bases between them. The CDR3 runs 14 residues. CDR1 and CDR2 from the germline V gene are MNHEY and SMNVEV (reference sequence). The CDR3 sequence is CASSPEGGGSEAFF. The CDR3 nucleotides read TGTGCCAGCAGTCCCGAGGGGGGGGGATCTGAAGCTTTCTTT.